The entry below describes one T cell receptor beta chain. The V and J ends lost 1 base and 5 bases respectively, with 9 bases between them. The CDR3 contains 14 residues. Germline V gene sequence: CDR1 SGHRS, CDR2 YFSETQ. This sample stems from a study of OX40 agonist ivuxolimab in advanced cancers. Repertoires were generated with immunoSEQ multiplex PCR, while TCRdb's copy carries only in-frame clones and drops some. Among about 100,000 clones listed, 90% were seen once. The sequenced sample was CD4+ or CD8+ T cells sorted from blood, obtained in a trial of the OX40 agonist ivuxolimab. This clonotype originated in an adult with an advanced solid tumor such as melanoma, head and neck, liver or kidney cancer. V is TRBV5-1 and J is TRBJ1-4; D perhaps matches TRBD1 (5 bases). CDR3 DNA: TGCGCCAGCAGCTTGCAGGACACAAATGAAAAACTGTTTTTT. Protein sequence: CASSLQDTNEKLFF.